Sequencing of this TCR beta chain was carried out in a study of blood T cell repertoires in COVID-19. Study overall: The samples span acute and convalescent COVID-19 from the United States, Italy and Spain. PBMCs, B-cell-depleted T cells, or T cells were the source of the cDNA or gDNA that made up the material.

In the authors' methods: Estimates of nucleated cell counts were drawn from the amplification of reference gene primers. Generated by immunoSEQ multiplex PCR, the TCRdb table keeps only in-frame clones and is missing some. From that table come the V and J calls and clone size; the DNA was used to work out D and trimming. The top ten hold 13% to 15% of the sample, which has approximately 35,000 clones, about 87% seen once. V shed 2 bases and J shed 2 bases, with 12 bases lying between them. Germline values: CDR1 MNHEY, CDR2 SMNVEV (reference sequence). The CDR3 has 15 residues. Sequenced material: peripheral blood. The chain employs TRBV27 and TRBJ1-2; D might be TRBD1 (5 bases). The TCR comes from a man aged 55-75 years with active COVID-19. The CDR3 DNA is TGTGCCAGCAGTTTACAGGGCCTAATAAACTATGGCTACACCTTC. Translation gives CASSLQGLINYGYTF.